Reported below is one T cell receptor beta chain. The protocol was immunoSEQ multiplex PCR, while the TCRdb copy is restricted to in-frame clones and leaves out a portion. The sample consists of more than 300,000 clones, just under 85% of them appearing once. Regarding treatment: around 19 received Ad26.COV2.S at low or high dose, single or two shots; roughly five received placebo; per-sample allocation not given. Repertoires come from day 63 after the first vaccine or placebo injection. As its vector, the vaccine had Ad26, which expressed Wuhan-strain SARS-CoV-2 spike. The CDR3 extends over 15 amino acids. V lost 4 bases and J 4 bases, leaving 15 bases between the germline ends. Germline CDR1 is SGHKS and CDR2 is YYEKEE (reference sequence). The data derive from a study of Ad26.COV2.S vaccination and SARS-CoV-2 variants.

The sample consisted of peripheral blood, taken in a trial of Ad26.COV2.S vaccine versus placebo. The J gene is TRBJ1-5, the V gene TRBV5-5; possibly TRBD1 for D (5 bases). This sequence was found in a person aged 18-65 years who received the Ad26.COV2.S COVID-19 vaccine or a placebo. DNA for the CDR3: TGTGCCAGCAGCCCTGGGGCCGGCACGAATCAGCCCCAGCATTTT. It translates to CASSPGAGTNQPQHF.